This T cell receptor beta chain was found in a study of T cell responses to AZD1222 COVID-19 vaccine. Study overall: Pooling covered second doses at about 4 or about 12 weeks.

This clone has just one count. A read error may produce the germline difference seen at one junction end. The method was immunoSEQ multiplex PCR; TCRdb's version includes in-frame clones alone and lacks a portion of them. The sample records around 180,000 clones, around 88% being singletons. This clonotype was sampled from an adult in good health. This sample comprised peripheral blood, obtained on day 0 of AZD1222 vaccination.

In DNA, the CDR3 is TGTGCCAGCAATGAAGATACGCAGTATTTT. Amino acid sequence: CASNEDTQYF. The chain joins TRBV2 to TRBJ2-3; D ambiguous. CDR3 length: 10 residues. Germline-derived CDR1 and CDR2 are SNHLY and FYNNEI.